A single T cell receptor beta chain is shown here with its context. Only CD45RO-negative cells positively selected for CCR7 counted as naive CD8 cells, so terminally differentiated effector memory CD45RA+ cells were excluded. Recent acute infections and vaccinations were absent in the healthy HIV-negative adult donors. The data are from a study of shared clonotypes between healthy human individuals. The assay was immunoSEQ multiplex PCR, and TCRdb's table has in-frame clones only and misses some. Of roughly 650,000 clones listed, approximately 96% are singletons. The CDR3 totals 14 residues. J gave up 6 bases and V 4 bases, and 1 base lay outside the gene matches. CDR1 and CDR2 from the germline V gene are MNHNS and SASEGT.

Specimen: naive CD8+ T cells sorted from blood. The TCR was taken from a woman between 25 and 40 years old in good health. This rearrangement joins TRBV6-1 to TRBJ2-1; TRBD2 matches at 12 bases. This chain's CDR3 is CASSGTSGVNEQFF. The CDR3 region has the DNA TGTGCCAGCAGTGGGACTAGCGGGGTCAATGAGCAGTTCTTC.